The entry below describes one T cell receptor beta chain. Its matching antigen is unknown. Some clones are missing from TCRdb's copy, which holds only in-frame ones; the method was immunoSEQ multiplex PCR. The sample has tens of thousands of clones, around nine tenths seen once. Regulatory T cells were sorted from blood as CD4+ CD25-high CD127-low cells. CDR1 and CDR2 from the germline V gene are SGHAT and FQDESV (reference sequence). CDR3 length: 14 residues. V was shortened by 2 bases and J by 3 bases, with 11 bases between the two germline ends. These data belong to a study of regulatory and conventional T cells in RAG deficiency. Findings and caveats of the study: In Omenn syndrome, Treg and Tconv repertoires overlapped >80%.

The sample was also linked to a second study, of regulatory T cells. From that report: Amplification used 52 TRBV primers and 13 TRBJ primers. Patient repertoires had restricted TRB V-J pairs and skewed V and J usage, most in Tregs.

The receptor comes from a human donor in good health. The rearrangement joins TRBV11-1 to TRBJ2-7; no reliable D call. Material: Tregs sorted from blood. The CDR3 here is CASSLRRVGYEQYF. The CDR3, as DNA: TGTGCCAGCAGCTTAAGAAGGGTGGGCTACGAGCAGTACTTC.